A selection of T cell receptor beta chains follows, all from one sample in a study of cytomegalovirus exposure and HLA in healthy donors. Generated by immunoSEQ multiplex PCR, the TCRdb table keeps only in-frame clones and is missing some. Counted here are roughly 150,000 clones, less than 90% occurring once; the ten biggest clones make up 2.5% to 4%. The sample taken for sequencing was PBMCs. Receptors originate from a woman in her late teens or twenties in good health and CMV-seropositive. Each CDR3 is given with its conserved first and last residue. D genes are given only for firm matches. Size values are once, few and many counts, or a class for expanded clones, and some rows have none.

>TRBV12-2|TRBJ2-3|-|-
CASRFWAYVQYF
TGTGCAAGTCGCTTCTGGGCCTATGTGCAGTATTTT
>TRBV4-2|TRBJ2-1|-|TRBD2
CASTPQVGSGSIGSYNEQFF
TGTGCCAGCACCCCCCAGGTTGGTAGCGGGAGTATAGGCTCCTACAATGAGCAGTTCTTC
>TRBV18|TRBJ2-2|-|TRBD1
CASSPPQGANTGELFF
TGTGCCAGCTCACCACCACAGGGGGCGAACACCGGGGAGCTGTTTTTT
>TRBV6-4|TRBJ2-3|-|-
CASSESGEATDTQYF
TGTGCCAGCAGTGAATCGGGGGAGGCCACAGATACGCAGTATTTT
>TRBV13|TRBJ1-3|once|-
CASSSDRGNTIYF
TGTGCCAGCAGCTCCGACAGGGGAAACACCATATATTTT
>TRBV9|TRBJ1-3|-|-
CASSPAPMERGNTIYF
TGTGCCAGCAGCCCGGCCCCCATGGAGAGAGGAAACACCATATATTTT
>TRBV5-1|TRBJ2-1|-|-
CASSVADGSYNEQFF
TGCGCCAGCAGCGTAGCGGATGGCTCCTACAATGAGCAGTTCTTC
>TRBV25-1|TRBJ1-1|once|TRBD1
CASSPSTGGAISEAFF
TGTGCCAGCAGCCCTTCTACAGGGGGGGCTATCTCTGAAGCTTTCTTT
>TRBV29-1|TRBJ2-3|-|-
CSATIFRTASTDTQYF
TGCAGCGCTACAATATTCCGGACAGCTAGCACAGATACGCAGTATTTT
>TRBV4-3|TRBJ2-5|-|-
CASSQDYGGTQYF
TGCGCCAGCAGCCAAGATTACGGAGGGACCCAGTACTTC
>TRBV30|TRBJ1-1|-|-
CAWRVPYNVNTEAFF
TGTGCCTGGAGAGTCCCTTACAACGTGAACACTGAAGCTTTCTTT
>TRBV7-2|TRBJ2-6|-|TRBD1
CASTVRTGAPRSGANVLTF
TGTGCCAGCACCGTCCGGACAGGGGCCCCTAGATCTGGGGCCAACGTCCTGACTTTC
>TRBV28|TRBJ1-5|once|-
CASSLGGGHQPQHF
TGTGCCAGCAGTTTAGGGGGCGGCCATCAGCCCCAGCATTTT
>TRBV4-3|TRBJ1-3|-|-
CASSQIDSSGNTIYF
TGCGCCAGCAGCCAGATAGACAGCTCTGGAAACACCATATATTTT
>TRBV7-2|TRBJ2-2|-|TRBD2
CASSFPGTSGRYTGELFF
TGTGCCAGCAGCTTCCCCGGGACTAGCGGGAGGTACACCGGGGAGCTGTTTTTT
>TRBV2|TRBJ2-2|-|TRBD2
CATNSGRVAGELFF
TGTGCCACAAACAGCGGGAGGGTCGCCGGGGAGCTGTTTTTT
>TRBV11-2|TRBJ2-7|-|TRBD1
CASSYSPTGTGYYEQYF
TGTGCCAGCAGCTACAGCCCGACCGGGACAGGATACTACGAGCAGTACTTC
>TRBV11-1|TRBJ2-6|-|TRBD1
CASTTPRDRIKAGANVLTF
TGTGCCAGCACCACACCCCGGGACAGGATAAAGGCTGGGGCCAACGTCCTGACTTTC
>TRBV11-3|TRBJ2-1|-|TRBD2
CASSSPGTTYNEQFF
TGTGCCAGCAGCTCCCCCGGGACTACCTACAATGAGCAGTTCTTC
>TRBV11-1|TRBJ2-7|once|-
CASSLLQGSEQYF
TGTGCCAGCAGCTTATTACAGGGAAGCGAGCAGTACTTC
>TRBV7-2|TRBJ2-1|-|-
CASSLEAGPYNEQFF
TGTGCCAGCAGCTTAGAGGCGGGCCCCTACAATGAGCAGTTCTTC
>TRBV11-1|TRBJ2-7|-|-
CASSLDSHLSYEQYF
TGTGCCAGCAGCTTAGACTCCCACCTTTCCTACGAGCAGTACTTC
>TRBV18|TRBJ1-1|-|-
CASSPSQAGLNTEAFF
TGTGCCAGCTCACCGAGCCAGGCAGGGCTCAACACTGAAGCTTTCTTT
>TRBV29-1|TRBJ2-7|-|-
CSVEGGQAYEQYF
TGCAGCGTTGAAGGGGGACAAGCCTACGAGCAGTACTTC
>TRBV4-3|TRBJ2-1|-|-
CASSQFSGREQFF
TGCGCCAGCAGCCAATTTAGCGGTCGTGAGCAGTTCTTC
>TRBV5-5|TRBJ2-5|-|TRBD1
CASSSPGTGVGRNRETQYF
TGTGCCAGCAGCTCCCCCGGGACAGGGGTCGGAAGAAACAGGGAGACCCAGTACTTC
>TRBV4-3|TRBJ1-1|-|-
CASSQGVRVTEAFF
TGCGCCAGCAGCCAAGGTGTTCGGGTCACTGAAGCTTTCTTT
>TRBV13|TRBJ2-3|-|TRBD2
CASIRVAGDTQYF
TGTGCCAGCATACGTGTAGCGGGAGATACGCAGTATTTT
>TRBV9|TRBJ1-2|-|-
CASSVGGGINYGYTF
TGTGCCAGCAGCGTAGGAGGAGGAATAAACTATGGCTACACCTTC
>TRBV30|TRBJ1-5|-|TRBD1
CAWSVRTGVYNQPQHF
TGTGCCTGGAGTGTAAGGACAGGGGTTTACAATCAGCCCCAGCATTTT
>TRBV7-9|TRBJ2-7|few|-
CASSPPNYEQYF
TGTGCCAGCAGCCCCCCAAATTACGAGCAGTACTTC
>TRBV11-3|TRBJ2-7|many|TRBD2
CASSQRTSVHGHEQYF
TGTGCCAGCAGCCAGCGGACTAGCGTGCATGGCCACGAGCAGTACTTC
>TRBV5-1|TRBJ1-4|-|-
CASSLGLRQDEKLFF
TGCGCCAGCAGCTTGGGACTAAGACAGGACGAAAAACTGTTTTTT
>TRBV13|TRBJ1-1|-|TRBD1
CASSGPGQGNTEAFF
TGTGCCAGCAGCGGGCCGGGACAGGGGAACACTGAAGCTTTCTTT
>TRBV5-4|TRBJ1-1|few|-
CASSFGGPYTEAFF
TGTGCCAGCAGTTTCGGGGGGCCGTACACTGAAGCTTTCTTT
>TRBV15|TRBJ2-5|-|-
CATSRDLQQETQYF
TGTGCCACCAGCAGAGATTTACAGCAAGAGACCCAGTACTTC
>TRBV7-9|TRBJ2-5|-|-
CASSNPLEQETQYF
TGTGCCAGCAGCAATCCTTTGGAGCAAGAGACCCAGTACTTC
>TRBV6-1|TRBJ2-3|-|TRBD1
CASSQGADTQYF
TGTGCCAGCAGTCAGGGGGCAGATACGCAGTATTTT
>TRBV7-7|TRBJ2-1|-|-
CASSPLWGHEQFF
TGTGCCAGCAGCCCCCTTTGGGGGCATGAGCAGTTCTTC
>TRBV6-5|TRBJ2-1|-|-
CASSRDSSSYNEQFF
TGTGCCAGCAGTCGGGACTCGAGCTCCTACAATGAGCAGTTCTTC
>TRBV29-1|TRBJ2-3|-|TRBD2
CSVSGTSGSRTDTQYF
TGCAGCGTCTCTGGGACTAGCGGGAGTCGCACAGATACGCAGTATTTT
>TRBV6-1|TRBJ2-5|-|-
CASSESVGRETQYF
TGTGCCAGCAGTGAAAGTGTAGGCAGGGAGACCCAGTACTTC
>TRBV9|TRBJ2-5|once|TRBD2
CASSVASGGSETQYF
TGTGCCAGCAGCGTAGCTTCGGGAGGGTCCGAGACCCAGTACTTC
>TRBV30|TRBJ2-7|-|-
CAWSNPYEQYF
TGTGCCTGGAGTAATCCTTACGAGCAGTACTTC
>TRBV27|TRBJ2-1|-|-
CASSFEGSYNEQFF
TGTGCCAGCAGTTTTGAGGGCTCCTACAATGAGCAGTTCTTC
>TRBV6-5|TRBJ2-5|-|TRBD2
CASSYGAGGPRETQYF
TGTGCCAGCAGTTACGGGGCGGGAGGGCCTCGGGAGACCCAGTACTTC
>TRBV9|TRBJ1-4|-|TRBD1
CASSEQGRGEKLFF
TGTGCCAGCAGCGAACAGGGGAGAGGAGAAAAACTGTTTTTT
>TRBV18|TRBJ1-5|-|-
CASSTGGLGNQPQHF
TGTGCCAGCTCAACGGGGGGTTTGGGCAATCAGCCCCAGCATTTT
>TRBV7-6|TRBJ1-4|-|TRBD1
CASSLTGGTNEKLFF
TGTGCCAGCAGCTTGACAGGGGGAACTAATGAAAAACTGTTTTTT
>TRBV11-3|TRBJ2-1|-|-
CASSLVREEQFF
TGTGCCAGCAGCTTAGTTCGTGAGGAGCAGTTCTTC
>TRBV2|TRBJ1-5|many|-
CASSEAAGFTQHF
TGTGCCAGCAGTGAAGCCGCAGGGTTTACCCAGCATTTT
>TRBV11-3|TRBJ2-5|-|TRBD2
CASSLGTSGTQETQYF
TGTGCCAGCAGCTTAGGGACTAGCGGGACCCAAGAGACCCAGTACTTC
>TRBV7-2|TRBJ1-4|-|TRBD1
CASSRDRGNEKLFF
TGTGCCAGCAGCCGGGACAGGGGTAATGAAAAACTGTTTTTT
>TRBV15|TRBJ2-3|-|TRBD2
CATSRDQGAAGGKGDTQYF
TGTGCCACCAGCAGAGATCAAGGGGCAGCGGGAGGAAAAGGAGATACGCAGTATTTT
>TRBV11-2|TRBJ2-1|-|-
CASSLDLGYEQFF
TGTGCCAGCAGCTTAGATCTAGGCTATGAGCAGTTCTTC